This T cell receptor beta chain was obtained from a study of shared clonotypes between healthy human individuals. Study-level points and caveats: Only blood was sampled, and tissue TCR repertoires likely differ from blood ones.

The protocol was immunoSEQ multiplex PCR, while the TCRdb copy is restricted to in-frame clones and leaves out a portion. The sample records 850,000 to 1,200,000 clones, 65% to 80% being singletons. V shed 2 bases and J 4 bases; nucleotides not matched to a gene: 9. The germline V gene encodes CDR1 LNHDA and CDR2 SQIVND (reference sequence). The CDR3 is 17 amino acids. This clone was seen only a few times. Antigen specificity is unknown. The chain carries TRBV19 and TRBJ2-1; 9 bases map to TRBD2. Sequencing used memory CD4+ T cells sorted from blood. Subset described: CD45RA-negative fraction. The TCR comes from a man aged 18 to 30 in good health. CDR3 nucleotide sequence: TGTGCCAGTAGTATATCCGCCGCGGGAGGGCCTTACAATGAGCAGTTCTTC. Translated, it gives CASSISAAGGPYNEQFF.